A single sample is the source of the 9 T cell receptor beta chains below, sequenced in a study of beta chain features in type 1 diabetes. These TCRs are of unknown antigen specificity. Whole-study results and caveats: Type 1 diabetes patients had TCRB CDR3s that were shorter (moderately but significantly so) in all four CD4+ subsets.

TCRB transcripts that were expressed got sequenced, as all of the isolated RNA had been reverse transcribed. The table came from immunoSEQ multiplex PCR; TCRdb's copy has only in-frame clones and leaves some out. The sample holds some 350,000 clones; about 13% are singletons and the top ten take 0.015%. The specimen sequenced was naive CD4+ T cells from blood. These receptors were collected from a woman between 18 and 30 years old with type 1 diabetes.

This chain joins TRBV5-1 and TRBJ2-7; 11 nucleotides align to TRBD2. V lost 6 bases to trimming and J lost 8 bases; unmatched junction nucleotides: 10. The CDR3 extends over 14 amino acids. CDR1 is SGHRS, CDR2 YFSETQ, per germline. CDR3 sequence (DNA): TGCGCCAGCACCTCCGCGGGACTAGCGGACAAGCAGTACTTC. This codes for CASTSAGLADKQYF.

V gene TRBV19 combines with J gene TRBJ2-1; 9 bases match TRBD2. This CDR3 is built from 16 residues. Germline V lookup: CDR1 LNHDA, CDR2 SQIVND (reference sequence). The V and J ends lost 4 bases and 4 bases, in that order; junction bases with no gene match: 8. The CDR3 sequence is CASSTLAGAMYNEQFF. CDR3 nucleotides: TGTGCCAGTAGTACTTTAGCGGGAGCTATGTACAATGAGCAGTTCTTC.

A few counts support this clone. The chain has TRBV28 and TRBJ2-7; 7 bases line up with TRBD1. Per the germline V gene, CDR1 is MDHEN and CDR2 is SYDVKM. V trimming: 3 bases; J trimming: 7 bases; junction bases outside the gene matches: 3. This CDR3 spans 12 amino acids. In DNA form, the CDR3 reads TGTGCCAGCAGTTTTGACAGGGATGAGCAGTACTTC. This translates into CASSFDRDEQYF.

This clone occurred a few times. The chain couples TRBV18 to TRBJ2-5; 9 positions match TRBD1. CDR3 length: 14 amino acids. Trimming at V came to 8 bases and at J to 2 bases, leaving 6 bases not matched to a gene. Germline V gives CDR1 KGHSH, CDR2 LQKENI. The CDR3 spells CASKSTGGQETQYF. DNA for the CDR3: TGTGCCAGCAAGTCGACAGGGGGGCAAGAGACCCAGTACTTC.

The chain carries TRBV7-2 and TRBJ2-2, with 8 bases aligning to TRBD2. CDR3 length: 15 amino acids. CDR1 and CDR2 (germline): SGHTA, FQGNSA. V lost 5 bases, J lost 6 bases, and 8 bases stayed unmatched. The CDR3 loop reads CASSARDGRAGELFF. The CDR3 region has the DNA TGTGCCAGCAGCGCCCGGGACGGGAGGGCCGGGGAGCTGTTTTTT.

This chain uses TRBV7-2 with TRBJ1-2, with 9 bases identical to TRBD1. CDR1 and CDR2 from the germline V gene are SGHTA and FQGNSA. The CDR3 is 11 residues long. V was clipped by 5 bases and J by 13 bases; unmatched bases: 5. This chain's CDR3 is CASSLDRGGTF. The CDR3 coding sequence is TGTGCCAGCAGCCTGGACAGGGGTGGCACCTTC.

The V and J genes are TRBV19 and TRBJ2-3, with 7 bases matching TRBD1. The V and J ends lost 4 bases and 2 bases, in that order; junction bases with no gene match: 12. This CDR3 spans 17 amino acids. Germline CDR1 is LNHDA and CDR2 is SQIVND (reference sequence). The CDR3: CASSTLLTGNSTDTQYF. CDR3 sequence (DNA): TGTGCCAGTAGTACCCTATTGACAGGGAACTCCACAGATACGCAGTATTTT.

V usage is TRBV19 and J usage is TRBJ2-3; D gene ambiguous. This CDR3 contains 13 residues. V was clipped by 7 bases and J by 2 bases, with 10 bases between them. CDR1 is LNHDA and CDR2 is SQIVND in the germline V gene (reference sequence). The CDR3 is CASMGRNTDTQYF. The CDR3 bases are TGTGCCAGTATGGGCAGGAACACAGATACGCAGTATTTT.

The V and J genes are TRBV27 and TRBJ2-1; TRBD2 aligns across 7 bases. Per germline, CDR1 MNHEY and CDR2 SMNVEV (reference sequence). With V trimmed by 3 bases and J by 6 bases, 11 bases remained unmatched. The CDR3 is 16 residues long. This CDR3 is CASSLLSETSTNEQFF. For the CDR3, the DNA is TGTGCCAGCAGTTTGCTTTCTGAGACTAGCACCAATGAGCAGTTCTTC.